Given below is one T cell receptor beta chain in context. What it binds is unknown. The sample is drawn from a study of OX40 agonist ivuxolimab in advanced cancers. Background on the study: A mean age of roughly 62 years, range about 20 to 85, was recorded, and about 83% were male.

Findings of the study overall: Normalized T-cell clonal expansion was also low in some nonresponders. The 0.1-3.0 mg/kg partial responders had among the lowest clonal expansion. Compared with CD4+, CD8+ T cells on average had more expanded clones.

Trimming pared 5 bases from V and 6 bases from J, leaving 8 bases between. CDR1 MNHEY and CDR2 SVGAGI come from the germline V gene. CDR3 length equals 11 residues. TCRdb keeps only in-frame clones here, not all; method: immunoSEQ multiplex PCR. The table has approximately 54,000 clones, about nine tenths seen once; the top ten hold roughly 3.5%. The material sequenced was CD4+ or CD8+ T cells sorted from blood, taken in a trial of the OX40 agonist ivuxolimab. The TCR originated in an adult with an advanced solid tumor such as melanoma, head and neck, liver or kidney cancer. The rearrangement uses TRBV6-5 and TRBJ2-7; D is unclear. CDR3 residues: CASSESREQYF. The CDR3 DNA follows: TGTGCCAGCAGTGAAAGTCGCGAGCAGTACTTC.